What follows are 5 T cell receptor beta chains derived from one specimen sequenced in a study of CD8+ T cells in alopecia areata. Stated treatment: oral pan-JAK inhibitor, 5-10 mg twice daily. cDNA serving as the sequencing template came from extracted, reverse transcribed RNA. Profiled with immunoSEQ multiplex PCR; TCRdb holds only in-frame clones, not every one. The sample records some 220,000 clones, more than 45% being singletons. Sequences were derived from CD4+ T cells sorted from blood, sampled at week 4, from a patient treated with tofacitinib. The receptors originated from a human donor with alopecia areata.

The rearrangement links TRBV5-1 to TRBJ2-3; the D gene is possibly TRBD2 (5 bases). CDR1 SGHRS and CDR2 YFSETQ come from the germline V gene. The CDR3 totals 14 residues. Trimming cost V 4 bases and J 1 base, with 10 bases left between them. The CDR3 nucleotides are TGCGCCAGCAGCGAGGGATTCGGCACAGATACGCAGTATTTT. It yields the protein CASSEGFGTDTQYF.

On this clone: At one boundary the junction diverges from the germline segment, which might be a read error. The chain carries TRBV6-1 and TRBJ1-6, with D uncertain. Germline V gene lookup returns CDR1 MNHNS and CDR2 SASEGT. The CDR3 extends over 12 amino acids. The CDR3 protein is CASRSYNSPLHF. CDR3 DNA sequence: TGTGCCAGCCGATCCTACAATTCACCCCTCCACTTT.

The CDR3 sequence is CAIRGTGPYNEQFF. In DNA form, the CDR3 reads TGTGCCATCAGGGGGACAGGCCCGTACAATGAGCAGTTCTTC. This chain connects TRBV10-3 to TRBJ2-1; 8 nucleotides match TRBD1. V lost 6 bases to trimming and J lost 4 bases; unmatched junction nucleotides: 5. Germline V gene lookup returns CDR1 ENHRY and CDR2 SYGVKD. The CDR3 covers 14 residues.

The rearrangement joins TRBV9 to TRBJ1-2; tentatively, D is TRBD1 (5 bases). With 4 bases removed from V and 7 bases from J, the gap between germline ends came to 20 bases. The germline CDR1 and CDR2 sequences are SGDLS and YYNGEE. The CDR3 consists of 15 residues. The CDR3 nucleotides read TGTGCCAGCAGCCTTCAACCCGCCGGGGGATTTGGCTACACCTTC. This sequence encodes CASSLQPAGGFGYTF.

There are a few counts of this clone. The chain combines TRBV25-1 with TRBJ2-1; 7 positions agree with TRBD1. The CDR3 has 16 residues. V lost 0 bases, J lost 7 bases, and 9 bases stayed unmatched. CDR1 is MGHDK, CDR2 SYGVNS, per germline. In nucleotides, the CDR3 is TGTGCCAGCAGTGAATACCGAGGGCAGGGGGAAAATGAGCAGTTCTTC. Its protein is CASSEYRGQGENEQFF.